Listed below are T cell receptor beta chains from one sample, sequenced in a study of radiotherapy plus CTLA-4 blockade in lung cancer. The protocol was immunoSEQ multiplex PCR, while the TCRdb copy is restricted to in-frame clones and leaves out a portion. The sample lists approximately 83,000 clones, about 79% occurring once. The sample here was peripheral blood, taken from a patient treated with radiotherapy plus ipilimumab. These receptors came from a human donor with non-small cell lung cancer who had a partial response to radiotherapy plus ipilimumab. Some clones in this sample may be carry-over from other donors' samples. CDR3s include the opening cysteine and the closing phenylalanine or tryptophan. D genes are given only for firm matches. For some rows the clone size is stated as once, few or many, or as a class when expanded; others skip it.

D,V,size,J,DNA,CDR3
TRBD2,TRBV7-2,-,TRBJ2-1,TGTGCCAGCAGCTTACGGACTAGCGGGAGTCGGAATGAGCAGTTCTTC,CASSLRTSGSRNEQFF
-,TRBV28,-,TRBJ2-1,TGTGCCAGCGGAAGACTAGGCCCGACGGATGAGCAGTTCTTC,CASGRLGPTDEQFF
TRBD1,TRBV5-1,-,TRBJ1-2,TGCGCCAGCAGCTTGGCCGGGACAGGGGTGGAGTTGAGGTATGGCTACACCTTC,CASSLAGTGVELRYGYTF
TRBD2,TRBV11-2,-,TRBJ2-3,TGTGCCAGCAGCTCCCTAGCGGGAGAGACAGATACGCAGTATTTT,CASSSLAGETDTQYF
-,TRBV2,-,TRBJ1-1,TGTGCCAGCACCGAGGGCGGATTCACTGAAGCTTTCTTT,CASTEGGFTEAFF
TRBD1,TRBV7-9,few,TRBJ2-7,TGTGCCAGCAGCTCCCGGGACAGAGTCTACGAGCAGTACTTC,CASSSRDRVYEQYF
-,TRBV6-1,-,TRBJ2-7,TGTGCCAGCACCCAAAGCCGGGGTGAAGGCGAGCAGTACTTC,CASTQSRGEGEQYF
TRBD1,TRBV28,-,TRBJ1-2,TGTGCCAGCAGTCCCTCGGACAGGGCCCTCTATGGCTACACCTTC,CASSPSDRALYGYTF
TRBD1,TRBV5-3,-,TRBJ1-1,TGTGCCAGAAGTTCTAGGACAGGGGCATTCGAAGCTTTCTTT,CARSSRTGAFEAFF
TRBD2,TRBV5-1,-,TRBJ2-3,TGCGCCAGCAGCTCCACCTTCGGGGGGTTCACAGATACGCAGTATTTT,CASSSTFGGFTDTQYF
-,TRBV30,-,TRBJ1-2,TGTGCCTGGAGTGTCCGGTATGGCTACACCTTC,CAWSVRYGYTF
-,TRBV6-5,-,TRBJ1-3,TGTGCCAGCAGTTACTCGGAAGGGGGACGAAACACCATATATTTT,CASSYSEGGRNTIYF
-,TRBV28,-,TRBJ1-5,TGTGCCAGCAGTTTTCCTTACCAGGGTGCGGGGAAGCCCCAGCATTTT,CASSFPYQGAGKPQHF
TRBD2,TRBV11-2,once,TRBJ2-4,TGTGCCAGCAGCTTGACTAGCGGTCAGGGAAACATTCAGTACTTC,CASSLTSGQGNIQYF
TRBD1,TRBV19,few,TRBJ1-6,TGTGCCAGTAGTTGGACAGGGTTTGGTGAGGATTCACCCCTCCACTTT,CASSWTGFGEDSPLHF
-,TRBV4-2,-,TRBJ2-2,TGTGCCAGCAGCCAAAGATTACTCACCGGGGAGCTGTTTTTT,CASSQRLLTGELFF
TRBD1,TRBV7-9,-,TRBJ2-5,TGTGCCAGCAGCACACACAGGGGGCGAGAGACCCAGTACTTC,CASSTHRGRETQYF
TRBD1,TRBV18,-,TRBJ1-5,TGTGCCAGCTCATCGGGACAGGGACGAGGCAATCAGCCCCAGCATTTT,CASSSGQGRGNQPQHF
TRBD1,TRBV4-3,few,TRBJ1-6,TGCGCCAGCAGCCCTACTTGGGACAGGCCTTCACCCCTCCACTTT,CASSPTWDRPSPLHF
TRBD2,TRBV9,-,TRBJ2-1,TGTGCCAGCAGCCCCGGGACTAGCGGGAGGTGGGAGGGTGAGCAGTTCTTC,CASSPGTSGRWEGEQFF
TRBD1,TRBV5-1,-,TRBJ1-2,TGCGCCAGCAGCGGCGGGACAGGGGTTTTTTATGGCTACACCTTC,CASSGGTGVFYGYTF
TRBD1,TRBV7-2,-,TRBJ2-5,TGTGCCAGCAGCCGCGGACAGGGAAGGTGGGAGACCCAGTACTTC,CASSRGQGRWETQYF
-,TRBV11-3,-,TRBJ1-1,TGTGCCAGCAGTCACAGTGTAAACACTGAAGCTTTCTTT,CASSHSVNTEAFF
TRBD2,TRBV7-3,-,TRBJ2-5,TGTGCCAGCAGCTTAGGCCTCGGGGGGGGAGAGACCCAGTACTTC,CASSLGLGGGETQYF
-,TRBV7-8,-,TRBJ1-1,TGTGCCAGCAGGTCACAGGCTATGAACACTGAAGCTTTCTTT,CASRSQAMNTEAFF
-,TRBV4-2,-,TRBJ1-5,TGTGCCAGCAGCCATAATAGAGATAGCAATCAGCCCCAGCATTTT,CASSHNRDSNQPQHF
TRBD2,TRBV27,-,TRBJ2-5,TGTGCCAGCAGCCACGGACTAGTTGGTGAGACCCAGTACTTC,CASSHGLVGETQYF
TRBD1,TRBV4-1,once,TRBJ2-1,TGCGCCAGCAGCCAAGCCGACCGGGACAGGGGGCGGAATGAGCAGTTCTTC,CASSQADRDRGRNEQFF
-,TRBV27,-,TRBJ2-5,TGTGCCAGCTGGAAGCGTTACCAAGAGACCCAGTACTTC,CASWKRYQETQYF
TRBD1,TRBV27,-,TRBJ1-2,TGTGCCAGCAGGCTACAGGGGGCTAATAACTATGGCTACACCTTC,CASRLQGANNYGYTF
-,TRBV19,few,TRBJ1-3,TGTGCCAGTAGTATGTTTGCGGTCTCTGGAAACACCATATATTTT,CASSMFAVSGNTIYF
TRBD1,TRBV19,-,TRBJ1-5,TGTGCCAGTAGTACACGAGGACAGGGAATGGCGGTAAATCAGCCCCAGCATTTT,CASSTRGQGMAVNQPQHF
TRBD1,TRBV28,-,TRBJ2-7,TGTGCCAGCAGTTTACCAGGGGGCGCCTACGAGCAGTACTTC,CASSLPGGAYEQYF
TRBD1,TRBV5-1,-,TRBJ1-1,TGCGCCAGCAGCTTGCCTCGGGGACAGGGGGCGGATTTTAACACTGAAGCTTTCTTT,CASSLPRGQGADFNTEAFF
-,TRBV9,-,TRBJ2-3,TGTGCCAGCAGCGTAGGAGGGACTCGGGGGTCAGATACGCAGTATTTT,CASSVGGTRGSDTQYF
TRBD1,TRBV4-1,-,TRBJ2-5,TGCGCCAGCAGCCAAGAACCCCAGGGGGCGGGGGAGACCCAGTACTTC,CASSQEPQGAGETQYF
TRBD2,TRBV6-5,-,TRBJ2-7,TGTGCCAGCAGCCAAAAGCGGGAGGGAGGGTACGAGCAGTACTTC,CASSQKREGGYEQYF
TRBD1,TRBV29-1,-,TRBJ2-3,TGCAGCGTCACAGGGGCCACAGATACGCAGTATTTT,CSVTGATDTQYF
TRBD2,TRBV7-9,-,TRBJ2-1,TGTGCCAGCAGATCCGGGACTACCTACAATGAGCAGTTCTTC,CASRSGTTYNEQFF
TRBD2,TRBV2,-,TRBJ2-1,TGTGCCAGCAGATCCCCACTAGCGGGGGAATACAATGAGCAGTTCTTC,CASRSPLAGEYNEQFF
-,TRBV11-2,once,TRBJ2-5,TGTGCCAGCAGCCCACCCGAGGTTTTGGAGACCCAGTACTTC,CASSPPEVLETQYF
TRBD1,TRBV4-2,-,TRBJ2-1,TGTGCCAGCAGCCAAGATGAGGGGGCTCGGTACAATGAGCAGTTCTTC,CASSQDEGARYNEQFF
-,TRBV15,-,TRBJ2-2,TGTGCCACCAGCAGAGATCTGGCAGGGGCAGTTCTGAACACCGGGGAGCTGTTTTTT,CATSRDLAGAVLNTGELFF
-,TRBV2,-,TRBJ1-4,TGTGCCAGCAACTTGGGGGGGAGCGATGAAAAACTGTTTTTT,CASNLGGSDEKLFF
TRBD1,TRBV7-9,-,TRBJ1-3,TGTGCCAGCAGCTCCGCCGGGACAGGGTTCGGAAACACCATATATTTT,CASSSAGTGFGNTIYF
-,TRBV6-4,-,TRBJ2-5,TGTGCCACCCGGCAACCTCAGGGGCTTCTAGAGACCCAGTACTTC,CATRQPQGLLETQYF
TRBD2,TRBV2,-,TRBJ2-1,TGTGCCAGCAGGCCCGGGACTAGCGACAACAATGAGCAGTTCTTC,CASRPGTSDNNEQFF
-,TRBV5-5,-,TRBJ1-1,TGTGCCAGCAGTACCACAATACTCGGCAGGCTGAACACTGAAGCTTTCTTT,CASSTTILGRLNTEAFF
TRBD2,TRBV14,-,TRBJ2-1,TGTGCCAGCAGCACCCGACTAGCGGGAGATCTGTTCTTC,CASSTRLAGDLFF
-,TRBV6-5,-,TRBJ2-3,TGTGCCAGCAGTTACCAGGGCAGGATGACAGATACGCAGTATTTT,CASSYQGRMTDTQYF
TRBD2,TRBV19,-,TRBJ2-1,TGTGCCAGTAGTATTCAAGCTAGCGGGGTGTACAATGAGCAGTTCTTC,CASSIQASGVYNEQFF
-,TRBV9,-,TRBJ2-5,TGTGCCAGCAGCGTAACATACCAAGAGACCCAGTACTTC,CASSVTYQETQYF
-,TRBV30,-,TRBJ2-7,TGTGCCTGGAGCAAGAACAGGTACGAGCAGTACTTC,CAWSKNRYEQYF